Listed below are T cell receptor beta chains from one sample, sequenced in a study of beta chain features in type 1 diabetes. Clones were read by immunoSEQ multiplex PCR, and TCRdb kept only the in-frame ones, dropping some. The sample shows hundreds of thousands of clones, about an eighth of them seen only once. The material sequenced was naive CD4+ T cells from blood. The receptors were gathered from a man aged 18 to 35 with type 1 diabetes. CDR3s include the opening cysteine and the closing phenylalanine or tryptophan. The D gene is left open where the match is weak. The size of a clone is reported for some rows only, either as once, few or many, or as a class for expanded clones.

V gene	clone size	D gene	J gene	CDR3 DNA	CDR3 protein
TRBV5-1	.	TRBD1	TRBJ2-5	TGCGCCAGCAGCTTGAGCCCGGGGACAGGACAAGAGACCCAGTACTTC	CASSLSPGTGQETQYF
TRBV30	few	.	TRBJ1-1	TGTGCCTGGAGTCCTGATCGAACAGGGACGGGTACTGAAGCTTTCTTT	CAWSPDRTGTGTEAFF
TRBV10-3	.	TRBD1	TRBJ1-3	TGTGCCATCAGTGAGGGACAGGGATTTGGAAACACCATATATTTT	CAISEGQGFGNTIYF
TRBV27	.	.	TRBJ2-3	TGTGCCAGCGTGTCAGTGGGGGGGCCTTCAGATACGCAGTATTTT	CASVSVGGPSDTQYF
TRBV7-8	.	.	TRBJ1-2	TGTGCCAGCAGCTCGGGTAATTGGGACTATGGCTACACCTTC	CASSSGNWDYGYTF
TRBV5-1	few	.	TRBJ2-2	TGCGCCAGCAGCTTGGATCGGGGCGCGTACACCGGGGAGCTGTTTTTT	CASSLDRGAYTGELFF
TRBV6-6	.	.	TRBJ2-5	TGTGCCAGCAGTTCACCAGGGAAAGAGACCCAGTACTTC	CASSSPGKETQYF
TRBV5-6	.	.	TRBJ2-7	TGTGCCAGCAGCCTCCTCACAGGGTACGAGCAGTACTTC	CASSLLTGYEQYF
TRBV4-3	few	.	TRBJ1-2	TGCGCCAGCAGCCAAGATCGAGTAGGTGGCTACACCTTC	CASSQDRVGGYTF
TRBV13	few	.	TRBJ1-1	TGTGCCAGCAGCCTAGTAGGGGGTAACATGGGCAACACTGAAGCTTTCTTT	CASSLVGGNMGNTEAFF
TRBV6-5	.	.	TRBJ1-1	TGTGCCAGCAGTTACACGGCATGGACGAACACTGAAGCTTTCTTT	CASSYTAWTNTEAFF
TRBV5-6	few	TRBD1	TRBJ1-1	TGTGCCAGCAGCGCCCGGGACAGAGGCACTGAAGCTTTCTTT	CASSARDRGTEAFF
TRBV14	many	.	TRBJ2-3	TGTGCCAGCAGCCGTGGGGAAGGTACGCAGTATTTT	CASSRGEGTQYF
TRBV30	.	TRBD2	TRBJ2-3	TGTGCCTGGAGTGTAGGGACTAGCGGGTTCTCAGATACGCAGTATTTT	CAWSVGTSGFSDTQYF
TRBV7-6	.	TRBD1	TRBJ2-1	TGTGCCAGCAGCCCCGAAGGGTCGGGACAGCAAGAGCAGTTCTTC	CASSPEGSGQQEQFF
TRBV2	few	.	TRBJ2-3	TGTGCCAGCAGTTCGGACAGCACAGATACGCAGTATTTT	CASSSDSTDTQYF
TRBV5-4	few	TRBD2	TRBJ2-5	TGTGCCAGCAGCCCGAGGACTAGCGGGGAACAAGAGACCCAGTACTTC	CASSPRTSGEQETQYF
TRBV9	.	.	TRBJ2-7	TGTGCCAGCAGCGTCGCATCCCCGGACGAGCAGTACTTC	CASSVASPDEQYF
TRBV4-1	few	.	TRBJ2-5	TGCGCCAGCAGCCAGGACCCCAGGCAGGCAATGCAAGAGACCCAGTACTTC	CASSQDPRQAMQETQYF
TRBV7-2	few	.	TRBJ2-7	TGTGCCAGCAGGGATCCAGGGTTAGCCTACGAGCAGTACTTC	CASRDPGLAYEQYF
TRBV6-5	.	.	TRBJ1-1	TGTGCCAGCAGAAAAGGCGCGTACACTGAAGCTTTCTTT	CASRKGAYTEAFF
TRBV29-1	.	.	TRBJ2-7	TGCAGCGTTGAAGAACCGGGCCTAAAAGCGGAGCAGTACTTC	CSVEEPGLKAEQYF
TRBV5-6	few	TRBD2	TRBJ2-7	TGTGCCAGCAGCTTGGGGCTAGCGGAGGTCTACGAGCAGTACTTC	CASSLGLAEVYEQYF
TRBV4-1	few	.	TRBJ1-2	TGCGCCAGCAGCCAAGAAACGAGGGGAAGTGGTGGTTGGAACTATGGCTACACCTTC	CASSQETRGSGGWNYGYTF
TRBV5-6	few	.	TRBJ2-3	TGTGCCAGCAGCTCGGGACCCGCAGATACGCAGTATTTT	CASSSGPADTQYF
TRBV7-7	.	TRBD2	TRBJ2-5	TGTGCTAGCAGCTTAGCCGGGACTAAGGAGACCCAGTACTTC	CASSLAGTKETQYF
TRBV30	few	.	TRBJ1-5	TGTGCCTGGAATAGGGGAGGTCCAAGCAATCAGCCCCAGCATTTT	CAWNRGGPSNQPQHF
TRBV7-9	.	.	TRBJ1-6	TGTGCCAGCAGCTTAGGCGAACTTAAGATTTCACCCCTCCACTTT	CASSLGELKISPLHF
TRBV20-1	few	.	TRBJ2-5	TGCAGTGCTCCCCAGGGGGAGACCCAGTACTTC	CSAPQGETQYF
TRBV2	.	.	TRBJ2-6	TGTGCCAGCAGCCAAACTGGGGCCAACGTCCTGACTTTC	CASSQTGANVLTF
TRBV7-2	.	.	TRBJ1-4	TGTGCCAGCAGCTTACGGGGGCAGGCTAATGAAAAACTGTTTTTT	CASSLRGQANEKLFF
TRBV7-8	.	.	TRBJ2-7	TGTGCCAGCGGACCAGGGGCACCCCCCTACGAGCAGTACTTC	CASGPGAPPYEQYF
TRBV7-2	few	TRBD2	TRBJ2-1	TGTGCCAGCAGCTTGGGCCTAGCGGGAACCAATGAGCAGTTCTTC	CASSLGLAGTNEQFF
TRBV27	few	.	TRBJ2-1	TGTGCCAGCAGTTCGGGACATGAGCAGTTCTTC	CASSSGHEQFF
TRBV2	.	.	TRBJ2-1	TGTGCCAGCAAGGTGGGACTGGCAATCAATGAGCAGTTCTTC	CASKVGLAINEQFF
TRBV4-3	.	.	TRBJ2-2	TGCGCCAGCAGCCAAACCCACAGGGAAGACGGGGAGCTGTTTTTT	CASSQTHREDGELFF
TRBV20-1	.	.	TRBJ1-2	TGCAGTGCCCTTGACAGGCATGGCTACACCTTC	CSALDRHGYTF
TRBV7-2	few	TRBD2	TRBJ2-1	TGTGCCAGCAGCTCTCTAGCGGACCTCTCCTACAATGAGCAGTTCTTC	CASSSLADLSYNEQFF
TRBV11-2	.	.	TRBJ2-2	TGTGCCAGCAGCTTCTATCTGAACACCGGGGAGCTGTTTTTT	CASSFYLNTGELFF
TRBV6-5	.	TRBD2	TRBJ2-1	TGTGCCAGCAGTTACTCGGGGACTAGCGGTTACAATGAGCAGTTCTTC	CASSYSGTSGYNEQFF
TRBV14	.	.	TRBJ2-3	TGTGCCAGCAGCCCCACAGGGATGGCAGATACGCAGTATTTT	CASSPTGMADTQYF
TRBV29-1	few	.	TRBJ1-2	TGCAGCGTTGAAATGGGAAGCTATGGCTACACCTTC	CSVEMGSYGYTF
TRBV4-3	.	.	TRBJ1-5	TGCGCCAGCAGCCAAGATCAGGGTGCGGGGCAGCCCCAGCATTTT	CASSQDQGAGQPQHF
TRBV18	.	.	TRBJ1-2	TGTGCCAGCTCACCGGTGACGGACCACTATGGCTACACCTTC	CASSPVTDHYGYTF
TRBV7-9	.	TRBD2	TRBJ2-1	TGTGCCAGCAGCAGAGGACTAGCGGGGTACAATGAGCAGTTCTTC	CASSRGLAGYNEQFF
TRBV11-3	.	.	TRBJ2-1	TGTGCCAGCAGCTCAAGGGGTGGGGATGAGCAGTTCTTC	CASSSRGGDEQFF
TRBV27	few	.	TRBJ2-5	TGTGCCAGCAGCCGAGGTGGGGAAGAGACCCAGTACTTC	CASSRGGEETQYF
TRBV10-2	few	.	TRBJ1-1	TGCGCCAGCAGTGATGCCCCTCAGGGCTACACTGAAGCTTTCTTT	CASSDAPQGYTEAFF
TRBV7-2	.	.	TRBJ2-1	TGTGCCAGCAGCCTGACGGGCGGGGCCAATGAGCAGTTCTTC	CASSLTGGANEQFF
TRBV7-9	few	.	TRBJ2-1	TGTGCCAGCAGCACCGGTGGGGCTAGCGATAATGAGCAGTTCTTC	CASSTGGASDNEQFF
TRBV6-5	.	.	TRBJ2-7	TGTGCCAGCAGTGGGGCAGTGGCCTACGAGCAGTACTTC	CASSGAVAYEQYF
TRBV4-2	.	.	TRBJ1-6	TGTGCCAGCAGCCAAGATATAGGGGGGAATTCACCCCTCCACTTT	CASSQDIGGNSPLHF